Listed below are T cell receptor beta chains from one sample, sequenced in a study of CD8 T cells in Susac syndrome. TCRdb reprocessed the immunoSEQ multiplex PCR reads via MiXCR and lists one record per CDR3 protein. The table includes about 210,000 distinct CDR3 sequences, roughly 94% detected once. Sequenced input: CD4+ T cells from PBMCs. The receptors were sampled from a human donor in good health. Both conserved end residues are part of each CDR3. D genes are given only for firm matches. Clone size is given for some rows only: seen once, a few or many times, or a class if the clone is expanded.

TRBV3-1	.	14	TRBJ2-3	.	CASSQYGIRDTQYF	TGTGCCAGCAGCCAATACGGGATTCGAGATACGCAGTATTTT
TRBV20-1	.	14	TRBJ1-1	.	CSAPKQGSNTEAFF	TGCAGTGCCCCCAAACAGGGCTCGAACACTGAAGCTTTCTTT
TRBV6-6	.	14	TRBJ1-1	.	CASSFTGRNTEAFF	TGTGCCAGCAGCTTTACCGGGAGGAACACTGAAGCTTTCTTT
TRBV4-2	.	13	TRBJ2-1	.	CASSQDTHNEQFF	TGTGCCAGCAGCCAGGACACCCACAATGAGCAGTTCTTC
TRBV29-1	TRBD1	11	TRBJ2-1	.	CSVEGTGVRFF	TGCAGCGTTGAGGGGACAGGTGTCCGGTTCTTC
TRBV29-1	.	15	TRBJ2-3	.	CSVSRVHGRTDTQYF	TGCAGCGTCTCTCGGGTCCACGGACGCACAGATACGCAGTATTTT
TRBV5-1	.	14	TRBJ2-3	.	CASSPGDSTDTQYF	TGCGCCAGCAGCCCGGGGGACAGCACAGATACGCAGTATTTT
TRBV5-4	TRBD1	14	TRBJ2-5	.	CASRPKTGDETQYF	TGTGCCAGCAGACCTAAGACAGGGGATGAGACCCAGTACTTC
TRBV29-1	.	13	TRBJ1-2	once	CSVVRRDHERYTF	TGCAGCGTCGTCCGCCGGGACCACGAGCGCTACACCTTC
TRBV12-3/TRBV12-4	.	15	TRBJ2-1	.	CASRPLPDTYNEQFF	TGTGCCAGCAGGCCCCTCCCGGATACCTACAATGAGCAGTTCTTC
TRBV12-3/TRBV12-4	.	15	TRBJ1-2	once	CASSLDLSAGYGYTF	TGTGCCAGCAGTTTAGACCTATCAGCGGGCTATGGCTACACCTTC
TRBV12-3/TRBV12-4	.	12	TRBJ1-1	once	CASTPKGTEAFF	TGTGCCAGCACCCCCAAAGGGACAGAAGCTTTCTTT
TRBV27	.	15	TRBJ1-2	once	CASSFGPPQTRGYTF	TGTGCCAGCAGTTTTGGTCCCCCCCAGACCCGTGGCTACACCTTC
TRBV12-3/TRBV12-4	TRBD2	16	TRBJ2-5	once	CASSWGAGGEWETQYF	TGTGCCAGCAGTTGGGGAGCCGGGGGGGAATGGGAGACCCAGTACTTC
TRBV6-2/TRBV6-3	.	13	TRBJ1-2	.	CASSRVGNYGYTF	TGTGCCAGCAGCCGAGTCGGGAACTATGGCTACACCTTC
TRBV20-1	.	13	TRBJ2-7	.	CSAKESGSYEQYF	TGCAGTGCTAAAGAGTCAGGATCCTACGAGCAGTACTTC
TRBV29-1	TRBD1	13	TRBJ2-4	.	CSAVKTGKNIQYF	TGCAGCGCCGTAAAGACAGGGAAAAACATTCAGTACTTC
TRBV12-3/TRBV12-4	TRBD2	14	TRBJ2-1	.	CASSPPAGGSEQFF	TGTGCCAGCAGTCCCCCAGCGGGAGGCAGTGAGCAGTTCTTC
TRBV29-1	TRBD1	13	TRBJ1-2	.	CSVRTGGPYGYTF	TGCAGCGTCCGGACAGGGGGGCCCTATGGCTACACCTTC
TRBV6-1	.	14	TRBJ1-5	.	CASRETDRYQPQHF	TGTGCCAGCAGGGAGACTGACAGATACCAGCCCCAGCATTTT
TRBV12-3/TRBV12-4	TRBD1	14	TRBJ1-5	.	CASSLQGVDQPQHF	TGTGCCAGCAGTCTACAGGGGGTTGATCAGCCCCAGCATTTT
TRBV6-5	.	14	TRBJ1-1	once	CASRRSLKTTEAFF	TGTGCCAGCCGCCGGAGTCTTAAAACCACTGAAGCTTTCTTT
TRBV29-1	.	12	TRBJ1-1	.	CSVAPGDTEAFF	TGCAGCGTTGCCCCAGGGGACACTGAAGCTTTCTTT
TRBV5-6	.	12	TRBJ2-2	.	CASSFVVGELFF	TGTGCCAGCAGCTTTGTTGTTGGGGAGCTGTTTTTT
TRBV10-3	TRBD1	13	TRBJ1-5	once	CAIGTGSNQPQHF	TGTGCCATCGGGACAGGGAGCAATCAGCCCCAGCATTTT
TRBV12-3/TRBV12-4	.	14	TRBJ1-1	.	CASSWGRFTAQAFF	TGTGCCAGCAGTTGGGGGCGCTTTACAGCACAAGCTTTCTTT
TRBV11-1	TRBD1	13	TRBJ2-1	.	CASSYTGADEQFF	TGTGCCAGCAGCTACACAGGGGCCGATGAGCAGTTCTTC
TRBV6-1	TRBD1	14	TRBJ1-5	.	CASTPTGPNQPQHF	TGTGCCAGCACTCCGACAGGGCCCAATCAGCCCCAGCATTTT
TRBV30	.	12	TRBJ1-2	.	CAWSEDWLGYTF	TGTGCCTGGAGTGAGGACTGGTTGGGCTACACCTTC
TRBV3-1	.	13	TRBJ1-2	.	CASSVGGGDGYTF	TGTGCCAGCAGCGTCGGGGGAGGCGATGGCTACACCTTC
TRBV5-4	TRBD1	14	TRBJ1-2	.	CASSARDRPYGYTF	TGTGCCAGCAGCGCCCGGGACAGACCCTATGGCTACACCTTC
TRBV6-4	TRBD2	16	TRBJ2-1	.	CASSEFTSGTHNEQFF	TGTGCCAGCAGTGAGTTTACTAGCGGGACCCACAATGAGCAGTTCTTC